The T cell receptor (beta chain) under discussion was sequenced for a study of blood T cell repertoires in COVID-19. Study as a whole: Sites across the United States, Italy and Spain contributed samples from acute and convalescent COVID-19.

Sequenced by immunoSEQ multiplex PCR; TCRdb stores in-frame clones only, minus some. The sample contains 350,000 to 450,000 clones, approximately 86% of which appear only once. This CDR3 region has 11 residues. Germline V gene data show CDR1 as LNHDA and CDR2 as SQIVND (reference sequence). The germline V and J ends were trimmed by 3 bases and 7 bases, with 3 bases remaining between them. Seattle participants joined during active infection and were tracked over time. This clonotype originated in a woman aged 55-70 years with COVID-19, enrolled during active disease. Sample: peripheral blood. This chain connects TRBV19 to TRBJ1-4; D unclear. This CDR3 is CASSISEKLFF. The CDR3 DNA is TGTGCCAGTAGTATCAGTGAAAAACTGTTTTTT.